The 10 T cell receptor beta chains listed next were all sequenced from one sample in a study of blood T cell repertoires in COVID-19. Profiled with immunoSEQ multiplex PCR; TCRdb holds only in-frame clones, not every one. The sample consists of approximately 250,000 clones, about 82% of them appearing once. The sequencing sample was made of peripheral blood. The receptors originated from a man aged 45 to 65 with COVID-19, enrolled during active disease.

The rearrangement links TRBV18 to TRBJ2-1, with D unclear. There are 16 residues in the CDR3. Trimming took 3 bases from V and 3 from J, leaving 15 bases between them. Germline V gene sequence: CDR1 KGHSH, CDR2 LQKENI. The chain's CDR3 is CASSPITPGGYNEQFF. CDR3 bases: TGTGCCAGCTCACCCATTACCCCCGGCGGCTACAATGAGCAGTTCTTC.

The chain employs TRBV19 and TRBJ2-7; D not certain. This CDR3 is built from 13 residues. V was cut by 6 bases and J by 0 bases, with 9 bases left in between. Looked up from germline, CDR1 is LNHDA and CDR2 is SQIVND (reference sequence). The CDR3 sequence: CASRPPGSYEQYF. CDR3 DNA: TGTGCCAGTAGGCCCCCGGGCTCCTACGAGCAGTACTTC.

The V gene is TRBV7-2, the J gene TRBJ1-6; 10 bases align to TRBD1. J was trimmed by 7 bases and V by 3 bases; bases with no gene match: 3. CDR1 SGHTA and CDR2 FQGNSA come from the germline V gene. This CDR3 is built from 15 residues. The CDR3 nucleotides read TGTGCCAGCAGCTTTTTGACAGGGGGCAATTCACCCCTCCACTTT. This translates into CASSFLTGGNSPLHF.

This clone has only a few counts. V usage is TRBV30 and J usage is TRBJ2-7, with 7 bases lining up with TRBD2. After removal of 0 bases from V and 1 base from J, the junction contained 0 bases not matched to a gene. CDR1 is GTSNPN and CDR2 is SVGIG in the germline V gene (reference sequence). The CDR3 extends over 13 amino acids. CDR3 sequence reads: CAWSVAGSYEQYF. The CDR3 coding sequence is TGTGCCTGGAGTGTAGCGGGGTCCTACGAGCAGTACTTC.

The chain uses TRBV7-2 and TRBJ2-2, with TRBD2 as a possible D gene (6 bases). This CDR3 contains 14 residues. CDR1 and CDR2 from the germline V gene are SGHTA and FQGNSA. Trimming shortened V by 1 base and J by 9 bases, and 12 bases separated the two germline ends. CDR3: CASSLGWRTRELFF. CDR3 nucleotide sequence: TGTGCCAGCAGCTTAGGATGGAGGACTAGGGAGCTGTTTTTT.

The V and J genes are TRBV19 and TRBJ1-4, with 7 bases aligning to TRBD1. V gave up 4 bases and J gave up 12 bases; unmatched junction bases: 20. The CDR3 loop spans 17 amino acids. Germline CDR1 LNHDA, CDR2 SQIVND (reference sequence). The CDR3 nucleotides read TGTGCCAGTAGTACGACGGACAGGCCGGATCTAATGAAGGAACTGTTTTTT. Residues: CASSTTDRPDLMKELFF.

This clone has a single count. An end of the junction differs from the germline gene, which may be a read error. The chain recombines TRBV5-8 with TRBJ2-3; TRBD2 aligns across 9 bases. The CDR3 consists of 13 residues. Per the germline V gene, CDR1 is SGHTS and CDR2 is YDEGEE. The CDR3: CASSPEGLAPGPF. CDR3 DNA: TGTGCCAGCAGTCCGGAGGGACTAGCTCCGGGTCCTTTT.

This clone has only a few counts. The genes are TRBV3-1 (or the pseudogene TRBV3-2) and TRBJ1-2, with D perhaps matching TRBD1 (6 bases). Germline CDR1 reads LGHDT; CDR2 reads YNNKEL (reference sequence). The V gene lost 2 bases and the J gene lost 6 bases, with 10 bases spanning the gap. The CDR3 is made up of 13 amino acids. This chain's CDR3 is CASSQQGLNGYTF. CDR3 DNA: TGTGCCAGCAGCCAACAGGGGTTGAATGGCTACACCTTC.

The genes are TRBV6-2 or TRBV6-3 and TRBJ2-1, with TRBD2 matching over 8 bases. Germline V gene data show CDR1 as MNHEY and CDR2 as SVGEGT. Unmatched junction bases numbered 4, after V lost 0 bases and J lost 0 bases. The CDR3 extends over 17 amino acids. The CDR3 sequence is CASSYSETSDSYNEQFF. In DNA, the CDR3 is TGTGCCAGCAGTTACTCGGAGACTAGCGACTCCTACAATGAGCAGTTCTTC.

The V call is TRBV9, the J call TRBJ2-3, with a possible D match to TRBD1 (6 bases). Germline V gene sequence: CDR1 SGDLS, CDR2 YYNGEE. Trimming took 1 base from V and 0 from J, leaving 15 bases between them. CDR3 length: 17 residues. The chain's CDR3 is CASSVRWTASSTDTQYF. The CDR3 DNA is TGTGCCAGCAGCGTAAGGTGGACAGCGTCTAGCACAGATACGCAGTATTTT.